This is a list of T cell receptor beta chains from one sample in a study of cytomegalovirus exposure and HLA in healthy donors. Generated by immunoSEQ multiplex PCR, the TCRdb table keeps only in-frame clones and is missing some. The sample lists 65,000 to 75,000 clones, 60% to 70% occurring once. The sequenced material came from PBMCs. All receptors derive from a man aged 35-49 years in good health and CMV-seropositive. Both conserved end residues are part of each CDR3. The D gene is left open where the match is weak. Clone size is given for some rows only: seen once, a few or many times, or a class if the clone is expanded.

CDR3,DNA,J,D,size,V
CASSLGGRYSNQPQHF,TGTGCCAGCAGCTTGGGAGGCAGATATAGCAATCAGCCCCAGCATTTT,TRBJ1-5,NA,NA,TRBV5-6
CASTHLQGTDTQYF,TGCGCCAGCACCCATCTTCAGGGCACAGATACGCAGTATTTT,TRBJ2-3,NA,few,TRBV5-1
CASSSLSPTNEKLFF,TGTGCCAGCAGTTCACTGAGCCCTACTAATGAAAAACTGTTTTTT,TRBJ1-4,NA,NA,TRBV27
CATSRGGTGGLETQYF,TGTGCCACCAGCAGAGGCGGGACAGGGGGCTTAGAGACCCAGTACTTC,TRBJ2-5,TRBD1,NA,TRBV15
CASSFNDRDGYQPQHF,TGTGCCAGCAGCTTTAACGACAGGGATGGGTATCAGCCCCAGCATTTT,TRBJ1-5,TRBD1,NA,TRBV5-5
CASSFSGGYNEQFF,TGTGCCAGCAGTTTTAGCGGGGGTTATAATGAGCAGTTCTTC,TRBJ2-1,TRBD2,NA,TRBV2
CASSQFAGTGISF,TGTGCCAGCAGCCAATTTGCCGGGACAGGGATAAGTTTC,TRBJ2-7,TRBD1,NA,TRBV7-6
CASSVGLEGTGELFF,TGTGCCAGCAGTGTGGGACTAGAGGGGACCGGGGAGCTGTTTTTT,TRBJ2-2,TRBD2,NA,TRBV7-9
CASSLGQGARGYTF,TGTGCCAGCAGCTTAGGGCAGGGGGCGCGTGGCTACACCTTC,TRBJ1-2,TRBD1,NA,TRBV7-9
CASSTGGGGTEAFF,TGTGCCAGCAGCACCGGTGGGGGGGGCACTGAAGCTTTCTTT,TRBJ1-1,NA,few,TRBV9
CASSLQGHGEKLFF,TGTGCCAGCAGTTTACAGGGGCACGGTGAAAAACTGTTTTTT,TRBJ1-4,NA,NA,TRBV28
CASSPDRGGTEAFF,TGTGCCAGTAGTCCGGACAGGGGAGGGACTGAAGCTTTCTTT,TRBJ1-1,TRBD1,NA,TRBV19
CASSQSNVLTF,TGTGCCAGCTCACAGAGCAACGTCCTGACTTTC,TRBJ2-6,NA,NA,TRBV14
CSVEWDNGYTF,TGCAGCGTTGAATGGGACAATGGCTACACCTTC,TRBJ1-2,NA,NA,TRBV29-1
CASREVEGAEAFF,TGTGCCAGTAGGGAGGTCGAGGGAGCTGAAGCTTTCTTT,TRBJ1-1,NA,NA,TRBV19
CASSEYSYNSPLHF,TGTGCCAGCAGTGAATACAGCTATAATTCACCCCTCCACTTT,TRBJ1-6,NA,NA,TRBV25-1
CATSRSGTVNTIYF,TGTGCCACCAGCCGTTCCGGGACAGTAAACACCATATATTTT,TRBJ1-3,TRBD1,NA,TRBV15
CASKRSSYEQYF,TGTGCCAGCAAACGGAGCTCCTACGAGCAGTACTTC,TRBJ2-7,NA,NA,TRBV6-5
CASSQTGLAYEQYF,TGTGCCAGCAGCCAAACGGGACTGGCCTACGAGCAGTACTTC,TRBJ2-7,NA,NA,TRBV28
CASSDVGNRGRFFQPDEQYF,TGTGCCAGCAGTGATGTGGGGAACAGGGGGCGGTTTTTCCAGCCAGACGAGCAGTACTTC,TRBJ2-7,TRBD1,NA,TRBV6-1
CASRTGTGSYEQYF,TGTGCCAGCAGAACCGGGACAGGGTCCTACGAGCAGTACTTC,TRBJ2-7,TRBD1,few,TRBV2
CASQLGGLSNEQFF,TGTGCCAGCCAGTTAGGGGGCTTGAGCAATGAGCAGTTCTTC,TRBJ2-1,TRBD1,NA,TRBV6-1
CAISERGQGTYSPLHF,TGTGCCATCAGTGAGCGGGGACAGGGGACTTATTCACCCCTCCACTTT,TRBJ1-6,TRBD1,once,TRBV10-3
CASSQDREQYF,TGTGCCAGCAGTCAAGACAGGGAGCAGTACTTC,TRBJ2-7,NA,NA,TRBV6-6
CASSLRRGNNQPQHF,TGTGCCAGCAGCTTGAGAAGGGGAAACAATCAGCCCCAGCATTTT,TRBJ1-5,NA,NA,TRBV7-2